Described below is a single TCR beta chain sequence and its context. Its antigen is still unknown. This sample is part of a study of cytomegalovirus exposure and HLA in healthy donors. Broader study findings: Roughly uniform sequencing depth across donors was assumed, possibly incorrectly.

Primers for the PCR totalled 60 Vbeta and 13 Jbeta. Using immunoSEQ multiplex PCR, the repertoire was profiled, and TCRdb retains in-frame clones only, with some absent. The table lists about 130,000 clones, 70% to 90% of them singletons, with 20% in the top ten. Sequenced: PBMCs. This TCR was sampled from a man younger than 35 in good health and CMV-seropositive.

CDR3 DNA sequence: TGTGCCAGCAGTGGCGGGTCTCCCGATTATGGCTACACCTTC. This codes for CASSGGSPDYGYTF. V gene TRBV2 combines with J gene TRBJ1-2; no clear D gene. Germline CDR1 is SNHLY and CDR2 is FYNNEI. The CDR3 spans 14 residues. Deletions cut 4 bases from V and 5 bases from J, with 14 bases between.